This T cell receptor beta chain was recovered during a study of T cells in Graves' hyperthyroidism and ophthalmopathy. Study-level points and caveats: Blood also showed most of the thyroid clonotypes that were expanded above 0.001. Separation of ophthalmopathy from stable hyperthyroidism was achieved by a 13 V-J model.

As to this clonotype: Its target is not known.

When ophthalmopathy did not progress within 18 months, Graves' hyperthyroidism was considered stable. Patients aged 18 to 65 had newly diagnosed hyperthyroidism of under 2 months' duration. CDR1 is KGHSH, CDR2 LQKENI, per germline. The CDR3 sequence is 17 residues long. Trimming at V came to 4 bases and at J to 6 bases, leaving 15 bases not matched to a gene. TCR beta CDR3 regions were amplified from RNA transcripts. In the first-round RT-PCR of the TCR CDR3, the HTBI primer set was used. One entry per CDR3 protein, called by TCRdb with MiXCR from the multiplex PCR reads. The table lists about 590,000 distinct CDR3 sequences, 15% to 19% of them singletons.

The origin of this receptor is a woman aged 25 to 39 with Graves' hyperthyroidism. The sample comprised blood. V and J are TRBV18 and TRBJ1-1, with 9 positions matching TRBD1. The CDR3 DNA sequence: TGTGCCAGCTCACGCAGCCGTCCCGGGACAGGGATACCTGAAGCTTTCTTT. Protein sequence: CASSRSRPGTGIPEAFF.